A single sample gave rise to the 7 T cell receptor beta chains below, sequenced in a study of a mutant IDH1 vaccine in newly diagnosed glioma. Time point defined: week 11, during vaccination. Topical imiquimod accompanied each vaccine dose, which consisted of 300 ug of mutant IDH1 20-mer peptide. Their specific antigens are unknown. Generated by immunoSEQ multiplex PCR, the TCRdb table keeps only in-frame clones and is missing some. Among some 25,000 clones listed, around 77% were seen once. The material was PBMCs, obtained from a glioma patient whose treatment included an IDH1 peptide vaccine. The source is a young woman with glioma.

This sequence joins TRBV27 and TRBJ2-2; 9 bases align to TRBD2. Losses at the gene ends were 2 bases for V and 7 bases for J; bases not matched to a gene: 8. Germline CDR1 and CDR2: MNHEY and SMNVEV (reference sequence). The CDR3 extends over 16 amino acids. CDR3 in DNA: TGTGCCAGCAGTTTAATTAGCGGGGGTTGGGGCGGGGAGCTGTTTTTT. Amino acid sequence: CASSLISGGWGGELFF.

This clone was seen only a few times. The chain couples TRBV5-6 to TRBJ1-2, with TRBD1 matching over 7 bases. Germline lookup yields CDR1 SGHDT and CDR2 YYEEEE. The CDR3 spans 15 residues. V was clipped by 1 base and J by 1 base; unmatched bases: 4. The DNA for the CDR3 is TGTGCCAGCAGCTTGCCGGGACAGCATAACTATGGCTACACCTTC. Amino acids: CASSLPGQHNYGYTF.

The chain employs TRBV19 and TRBJ2-7; TRBD1 agrees at 9 bases. Trimming cost V 8 bases and J 4 bases; bases outside gene matches: 15. CDR1 is LNHDA and CDR2 is SQIVND in the germline V gene (reference sequence). This CDR3 is 16 amino acids long. The CDR3 region is CASGVWGQGLGYEQYF. DNA of the CDR3: TGTGCCAGTGGGGTTTGGGGACAGGGATTAGGATACGAGCAGTACTTC.

The V gene is TRBV2, the J gene TRBJ2-7; D possibly matches TRBD1 or TRBD2 (5 bases each). The CDR3 consists of 15 residues. Germline V lookup: CDR1 SNHLY, CDR2 FYNNEI. Trimming took 9 bases from V and 5 from J, leaving 23 bases between them. CDR3 residues: CASAAGTQIPNEQYF. DNA for the CDR3: TGTGCCAGTGCCGCCGGGACCCAAATCCCCAACGAGCAGTACTTC.

In DNA form, the CDR3 reads TGTGCCAGCAGCGTTACAGGGGGCGGCACTGAAGCTTTCTTT. This sequence encodes CASSVTGGGTEAFF. This chain connects TRBV6-4 to TRBJ1-1; 9 bases fit TRBD1. The germline CDR1 and CDR2 sequences are MRHNA and SNTAGT. The CDR3 is 14 amino acids. Germline trimming cut 6 bases from V and 4 bases from J; bases unmatched to any gene: 6.

The chain couples TRBV28 to TRBJ1-1; D gene uncertain. Germline CDR1 and CDR2: MDHEN and SYDVKM. This CDR3 has 11 amino acids. The V and J ends lost 8 bases and 1 base respectively, with 5 bases between them. The CDR3 bases are TGTGCCAGCTTCCGGAACACTGAAGCTTTCTTT. This gives the protein CASFRNTEAFF. Drawing the rest from reference TRBV28 and TRBJ1-1, the complete variable domain is DVKVTQSSRYLVKRTGEKVFLECVQDMDHENMFWYRQDPGLGLRLIYFSYDVKMKEKGDIPEGYSVSREKKERFSLILESASTNQTSMYLCASFRNTEAFFGQGTRLTVV.

This clone appeared once. This rearrangement joins TRBV25-1 to TRBJ2-7, with a tentative D call TRBD1 (6 bases). CDR1 is MGHDK and CDR2 is SYGVNS in the germline V gene. Trimming cost V 4 bases and J 5 bases, with 21 bases left between them. This CDR3 is 16 amino acids long. CDR3 sequence (DNA): TGTGCCAGCAGTGCACCGACAGGAAAAAGGGTCCACGAGCAGTACTTC. It is translated as CASSAPTGKRVHEQYF.